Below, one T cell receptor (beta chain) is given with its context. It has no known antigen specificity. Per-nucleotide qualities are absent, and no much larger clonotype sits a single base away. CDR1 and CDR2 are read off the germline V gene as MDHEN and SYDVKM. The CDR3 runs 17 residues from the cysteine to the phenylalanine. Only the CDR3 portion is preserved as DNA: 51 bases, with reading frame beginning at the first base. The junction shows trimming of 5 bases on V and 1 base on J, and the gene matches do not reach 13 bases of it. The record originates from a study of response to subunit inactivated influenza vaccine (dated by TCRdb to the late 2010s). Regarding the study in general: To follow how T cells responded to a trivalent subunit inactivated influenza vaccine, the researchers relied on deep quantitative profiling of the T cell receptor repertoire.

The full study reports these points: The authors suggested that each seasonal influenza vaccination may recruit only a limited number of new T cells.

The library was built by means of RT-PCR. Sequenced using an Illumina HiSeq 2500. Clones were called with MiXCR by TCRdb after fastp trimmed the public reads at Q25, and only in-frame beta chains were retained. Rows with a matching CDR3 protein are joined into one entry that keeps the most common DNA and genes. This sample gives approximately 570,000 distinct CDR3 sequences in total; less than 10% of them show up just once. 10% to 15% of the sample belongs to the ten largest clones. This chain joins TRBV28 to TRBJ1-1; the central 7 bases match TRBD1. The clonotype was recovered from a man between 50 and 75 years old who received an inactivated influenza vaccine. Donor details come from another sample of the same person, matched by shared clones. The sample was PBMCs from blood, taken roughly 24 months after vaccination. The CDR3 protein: CASSKRSTGRRNTEAFF. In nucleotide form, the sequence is TGTGCCAGCAGTAAGAGATCGACAGGGCGTAGGAACACTGAAGCTTTCTTT.